These 24 T cell receptor beta chains originate from one sample sequenced in a study of blood T cell repertoires in COVID-19. TCRdb's table, derived via immunoSEQ multiplex PCR, lists solely in-frame clones and lacks some. The table lists about 150,000 clones, around four fifths of them singletons. The material sequenced was peripheral blood. The receptors come from a man in his 70s who had recovered from COVID-19.

This chain uses TRBV4-1 with TRBJ1-2; a weak D match, TRBD1 (5 bases). Germline CDR1 and CDR2: MGHRA and YSYEKL. V was clipped by 0 bases and J by 7 bases, with 18 bases between them. CDR3 length: 16 residues. The CDR3, as DNA: TGCGCCAGCAGCCAAGATGAGGTCACAGGCTTCGGTGGCTACACCTTC. Encoded protein: CASSQDEVTGFGGYTF.

The chain couples TRBV4-1 to TRBJ2-1; D possibly corresponds to TRBD1 (6 bases). The V end lost 0 bases, the J end lost 12 bases, and 18 bases lay between the germline ends. The CDR3 loop spans 15 amino acids. From germline, CDR1 is MGHRA and CDR2 YSYEKL. In nucleotides, the CDR3 is TGCGCCAGCAGCCAAGATCAGGGGTTCGGGACCTGGCAGTTCTTC. It translates to CASSQDQGFGTWQFF.

Of note for this clone: Other DNA sequences within the sample encode an identical CDR3. This chain connects TRBV7-8 to TRBJ1-5; D not resolved. V was trimmed by 1 base and J by 1 base, leaving 8 bases between them. This CDR3 is 15 amino acids long. CDR1 SGHVS and CDR2 FQNEAQ come from the germline V gene. CDR3 protein: CASSLGGGSNQPQHF. The CDR3, as DNA: TGTGCCAGCAGCTTAGGAGGTGGGAGCAATCAGCCCCAGCATTTT.

This chain links TRBV5-5 with TRBJ2-3; a possible D gene is TRBD2 (5 bases). The CDR3 runs 14 residues. V was shortened by 4 bases and J by 4 bases, with 13 bases between the two germline ends. Germline lookup yields CDR1 SGHKS and CDR2 YYEKEE (reference sequence). CDR3 sequence reads: CASSEGGIADTQYF. The CDR3 DNA reads TGTGCCAGCAGCGAGGGTGGGATCGCAGATACGCAGTATTTT.

V and J are TRBV2 and TRBJ2-7; 10 bases map to TRBD2. This CDR3 contains 15 residues. The ends lost 5 bases at V and 4 bases at J; junction bases unmatched: 8. CDR1 is SNHLY, CDR2 FYNNEI, per germline. The DNA of the CDR3 is TGTGCCAGCAGTAAAACCGGACTAGCGGAATACGAGCAGTACTTC. Translation gives CASSKTGLAEYEQYF. Supplemented by reference TRBV2 and TRBJ2-7, the full variable domain reads EPEVTQTPSHQVTQMGQEVILRCVPISNHLYFYWYRQILGQKVEFLVSFYNNEISEKSEIFDDQFSVERPDGSNFTLKIRSTKLEDSAMYFCASSKTGLAEYEQYFGPGTRLTVT.

The rearrangement links TRBV3-1 (or the pseudogene TRBV3-2) to TRBJ2-1, with TRBD1 as a possible D gene (6 bases). Germline CDR1 LGHDT, CDR2 YNNKEL (reference sequence). The CDR3 is 13 amino acids. V lost 0 bases and J 9 bases, leaving 9 bases between the germline ends. CDR3 protein: CASSQDKGGEQFF. The CDR3, as DNA: TGTGCCAGCAGCCAAGACAAAGGGGGTGAGCAGTTCTTC.

V gene TRBV5-1 combines with J gene TRBJ2-7, with TRBD2 matching over 13 bases. The CDR3 is 15 amino acids. Germline assignment: CDR1 SGHRS and CDR2 YFSETQ. Germline trimming cut 4 bases from V and 7 bases from J; bases unmatched to any gene: 8. CDR3 loop: CASSPTSGGVREQYF. The DNA of the CDR3 is TGCGCCAGCAGCCCTACTAGCGGGGGGGTACGGGAGCAGTACTTC.

This rearrangement joins TRBV19 to TRBJ2-5; possibly TRBD2 for D (6 bases). Looked up from germline, CDR1 is LNHDA and CDR2 is SQIVND (reference sequence). This CDR3 spans 14 amino acids. The V end lost 5 bases, the J end lost 0 bases, and 10 bases lay between the germline ends. The CDR3 DNA follows: TGTGCCAGTAGTCCTGCGGGGTACCAAGAGACCCAGTACTTC. Translating gives CASSPAGYQETQYF.

This clone has just one count. The chain combines TRBV28 with TRBJ1-2; the match to TRBD1 covers 7 bases. The CDR3 is made up of 14 amino acids. CDR1 and CDR2 from the germline V gene are MDHEN and SYDVKM. V shed 5 bases and J 5 bases; nucleotides not matched to a gene: 8. The CDR3, as DNA: TGTGCCAGCAGTCCCTTCGGGACAGCGTATGGCTACACCTTC. Translating it yields CASSPFGTAYGYTF.

This sequence joins TRBV10-3 and TRBJ2-7, with a possible D match to TRBD2 (6 bases). The germline V gene encodes CDR1 ENHRY and CDR2 SYGVKD. The CDR3 loop spans 14 amino acids. V was shortened by 0 bases and J by 1 base, with 7 bases between the two germline ends. This CDR3 reads CAISESRDSYEQYF. DNA of the CDR3: TGTGCCATCAGTGAGTCGCGGGATTCCTACGAGCAGTACTTC.

This chain uses TRBV6-1 with TRBJ1-2, with D possibly matching TRBD1 (6 bases). V lost 2 bases and J lost 3, with 10 bases in between. The CDR3 is made up of 14 amino acids. The V gene's germline CDR1 is MNHNS and CDR2 SASEGT. The CDR3 spells CASSEKTGDYGYTF. DNA of the CDR3: TGTGCCAGCAGTGAAAAGACAGGAGACTATGGCTACACCTTC.

V is TRBV24-1 and J is TRBJ2-2, with 12 bases matching TRBD1. V shed 4 bases, J shed 5 bases, and the junction held 4 bases outside the gene matches. Germline CDR1 reads KGHDR; CDR2 reads SFDVKD. CDR3 length equals 16 residues. The DNA for the CDR3 is TGTGCCACCAGTGACCCGGGACAGGGGGCGACCGGGGAGCTGTTTTTT. Translation gives CATSDPGQGATGELFF.

V gene TRBV27 combines with J gene TRBJ2-5, with D perhaps TRBD2 (5 bases). The V gene's germline CDR1 is MNHEY and CDR2 SMNVEV (reference sequence). The CDR3 spans 12 residues. V lost 10 bases and J lost 0, with 9 bases in between. The CDR3 here is CATMRDQETQYF. For the CDR3, the DNA is TGTGCCACCATGAGGGACCAAGAGACCCAGTACTTC.

The sample holds a few counts of this clone. The chain employs TRBV4-1 and TRBJ1-3; 10 bases agree with TRBD1. After removal of 7 bases from V and 7 bases from J, the junction contained 4 bases not matched to a gene. CDR3 size: 13 residues. Per the germline V gene, CDR1 is MGHRA and CDR2 is YSYEKL. The CDR3 sequence is CASTTDRGNTIYF. CDR3 nucleotide sequence: TGCGCCAGCACCACGGACAGGGGGAACACCATATATTTT.

The rearrangement links TRBV7-2 to TRBJ2-1; D is possibly TRBD2 (7 bases). Germline values: CDR1 SGHTA, CDR2 FQGNSA. The germline V and J ends were trimmed by 3 bases and 7 bases, with 13 bases remaining between them. This CDR3 has 14 amino acids. In DNA form, the CDR3 reads TGTGCCAGCAGCTTTGGGGGGGGCGCTAATGAGCAGTTCTTC. Its protein product is CASSFGGGANEQFF.

The CDR3 bases are TGTGCCAGCAGCACACGGGGGGCGGGGCTCTACGAGCAGTACTTC. Protein: CASSTRGAGLYEQYF. The rearrangement uses TRBV2 and TRBJ2-7; D is perhaps TRBD2 (7 bases). Germline assignment: CDR1 SNHLY and CDR2 FYNNEI. With 6 bases removed from V and 3 bases from J, the gap between germline ends came to 18 bases. CDR3 length: 15 amino acids.

The chain has TRBV18 and TRBJ1-2; 8 bases line up with TRBD1. J was trimmed by 4 bases and V by 6 bases; bases with no gene match: 7. CDR1 is KGHSH, CDR2 LQKENI, per germline. This CDR3 has 14 residues. CDR3 in amino acids: CASSPGQDFYGYTF. Written as DNA, the CDR3 is TGTGCCAGCTCCCCGGGACAGGACTTCTATGGCTACACCTTC.

The chain carries TRBV18 and TRBJ2-1, with D maybe TRBD2 (6 bases). The V end was cut by 3 bases, the J end by 7 bases, with 13 bases between. The germline gives CDR1 KGHSH, CDR2 LQKENI. CDR3 length equals 14 residues. The CDR3 DNA follows: TGTGCCAGCTCACCTTTGACTCGGGGGAATGAGCAGTTCTTC. Its translation: CASSPLTRGNEQFF. Drawing the rest from reference TRBV18 and TRBJ2-1, the complete variable domain is NAGVMQNPRHLVRRRGQEARLRCSPMKGHSHVYWYRQLPEEGLKFMVYLQKENIIDESGMPKERFSAEFPKEGPSILRIQQVVRGDSAAYFCASSPLTRGNEQFFGPGTRLTVL.

The rearrangement uses TRBV7-2 and TRBJ1-4; D remains unclear. Germline CDR1 SGHTA, CDR2 FQGNSA. Trimming took 2 bases from V and 7 from J, leaving 8 bases between them. The CDR3 has 13 residues. In DNA, the CDR3 is TGTGCCAGCAGCTTACGACGAGGTGAAAAACTGTTTTTT. The encoded protein is CASSLRRGEKLFF.

The V gene is TRBV5-1, the J gene TRBJ1-2, with D possibly being TRBD1 (5 bases). CDR3 length: 14 residues. Trimming left V 5 bases short and J 5 bases short, with 16 bases between. In germline, CDR1 is SGHRS, CDR2 YFSETQ. The CDR3 bases are TGCGCCAGCAGTAGGGAGGGGCAGAAATATGGCTACACCTTC. It specifies CASSREGQKYGYTF. Filled out from reference TRBV5-1 and TRBJ1-2, the complete variable domain reads KAGVTQTPRYLIKTRGQQVTLSCSPISGHRSVSWYQQTPGQGLQFLFEYFSETQRNKGNFPGRFSGRQFSNSRSEMNVSTLELGDSALYLCASSREGQKYGYTFGSGTRLTVV.

This chain joins TRBV5-1 and TRBJ2-5, with 14 positions matching TRBD2. CDR1 is SGHRS and CDR2 is YFSETQ in the germline V gene. V shed 4 bases, J shed 5 bases, and the junction held 4 bases outside the gene matches. CDR3 size: 15 residues. The CDR3 sequence is CASSPGTSGSETQYF. For the CDR3, the DNA is TGCGCCAGCAGCCCGGGGACTAGCGGGAGTGAGACCCAGTACTTC.

The J gene is TRBJ2-7, the V gene TRBV18; D is uncertain. The length of the CDR3 is 13 residues. Germline CDR1 reads KGHSH; CDR2 reads LQKENI. With 3 bases removed from V and 0 bases from J, the gap between germline ends came to 6 bases. The CDR3 DNA reads as TGTGCCAGCTCACCGGCCAGCTCCTACGAGCAGTACTTC. Protein product: CASSPASSYEQYF.

V gene TRBV19 combines with J gene TRBJ2-6; TRBD1 matches at 11 bases. With 5 bases clipped from V and 1 base from J, the junction kept 4 bases outside the gene matches. Germline loops: CDR1 LNHDA, CDR2 SQIVND (reference sequence). The CDR3 loop spans 17 amino acids. The CDR3: CASSARDRGSGANVLTF. The CDR3 DNA reads TGTGCCAGTAGTGCCCGGGACAGGGGGTCTGGGGCCAACGTCCTGACTTTC.

The chain has TRBV10-3 and TRBJ2-7, with 8 positions matching TRBD1. Germline V gene lookup returns CDR1 ENHRY and CDR2 SYGVKD. Germline trimming cut 4 bases from V and 3 bases from J; bases unmatched to any gene: 23. This CDR3 contains 20 residues. CDR3 nucleotides: TGTGCCATCAGTGGAGGGGGTGTGCAGGGGGCTTGGGCGGAACTCTACGAGCAGTACTTC. Translation gives CAISGGGVQGAWAELYEQYF.